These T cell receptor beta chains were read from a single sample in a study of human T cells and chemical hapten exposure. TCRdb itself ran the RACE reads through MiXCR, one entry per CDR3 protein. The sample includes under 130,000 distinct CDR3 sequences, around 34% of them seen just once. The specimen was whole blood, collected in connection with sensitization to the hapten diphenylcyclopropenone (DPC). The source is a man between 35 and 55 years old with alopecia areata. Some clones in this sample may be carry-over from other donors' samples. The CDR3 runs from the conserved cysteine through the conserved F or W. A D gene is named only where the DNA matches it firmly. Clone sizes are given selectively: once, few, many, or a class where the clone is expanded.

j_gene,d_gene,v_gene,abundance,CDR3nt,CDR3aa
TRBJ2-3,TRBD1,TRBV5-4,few,TGTGCCAGCAGCTTACCGGGACAGGGGGCGAGGACAGATACGCAGTATTTT,CASSLPGQGARTDTQYF
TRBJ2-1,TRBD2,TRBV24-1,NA,TGTGCCACCAGTGATGGGGCTAGCGGGAGTTTCTATGAGCAGTTCTTC,CATSDGASGSFYEQFF
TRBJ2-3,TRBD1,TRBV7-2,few,TGTGCCAGCAGCATACAGGGGGGAGGTGCAGATACGCAGTATTTT,CASSIQGGGADTQYF
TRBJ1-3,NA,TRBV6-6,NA,TGTGCCAGCAGTTCAGACGGCCGAAACACCATATATTTT,CASSSDGRNTIYF
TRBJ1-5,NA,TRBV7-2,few,TGTGCCAGCAGCTCCCAGTCAGACAGCAGTCAGCCCCAGCATTTT,CASSSQSDSSQPQHF
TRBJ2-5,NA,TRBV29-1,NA,TGCAGCGTTGAAGAATTTATTTCTGGGAAAGAGACCCAGTACTTC,CSVEEFISGKETQYF
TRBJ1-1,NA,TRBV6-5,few,TGTGCCAGCAGTTACCTAGGCGGGTGGGAAGCTTTCTTT,CASSYLGGWEAFF
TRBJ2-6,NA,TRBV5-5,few,TGTGCCAGCAGCTTGAACGGGGTTGGGGCCAACGTCCTGACTTTC,CASSLNGVGANVLTF
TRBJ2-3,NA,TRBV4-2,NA,TGTGCCAGCAGCCAAGGAGACAGGGATACGCAGTATTTT,CASSQGDRDTQYF
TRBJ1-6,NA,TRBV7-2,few,TGTGCCAGCAGCATCCGGCCCGGTAGCTCCTATAATTCACCCCTCCACTTT,CASSIRPGSSYNSPLHF
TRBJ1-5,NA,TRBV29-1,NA,TGCAGCGTTCCCACAGGATATAGCAATCAGCCCCAGCATTTT,CSVPTGYSNQPQHF
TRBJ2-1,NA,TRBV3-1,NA,TGTGCCAGCAGCCAAGCTGGGGGAGTAGGTTTGAATGAGCAGTTCTTC,CASSQAGGVGLNEQFF
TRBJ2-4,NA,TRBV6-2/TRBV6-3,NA,TGTGCCAGCAGCACAGTGGTCGTAGCCAAAAACATTCAGTACTTC,CASSTVVVAKNIQYF
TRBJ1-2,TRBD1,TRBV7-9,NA,TGTGCCAGCAGTATGGGTGGACAGGAAAATAACTATGGCTACACCTTC,CASSMGGQENNYGYTF
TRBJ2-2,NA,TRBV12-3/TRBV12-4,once,TGTGCCAGCAGTTTACGGCCCATTAATACCGGGGAGCTGTTTTTT,CASSLRPINTGELFF
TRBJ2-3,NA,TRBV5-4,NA,TGTGCCAGCAGCTTGCCGGGAATTGGAGAAGATACGCAGTATTTT,CASSLPGIGEDTQYF
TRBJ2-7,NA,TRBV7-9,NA,TGTGCCAGCGTTCGAAGGGTGGGGAGTGGTTGGTCCTACGAGCAGTACTTC,CASVRRVGSGWSYEQYF
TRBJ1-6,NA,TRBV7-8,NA,TGTGCCAGCAGCTTAGATTGGGGGTCACCCCTCCACTTT,CASSLDWGSPLHF
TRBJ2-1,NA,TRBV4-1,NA,TGCGCCAGCAGCCAAGGCCCCGGGTCCTATGAGCAGTTCTTC,CASSQGPGSYEQFF
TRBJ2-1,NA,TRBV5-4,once,TGTGCCAGCAGCTTGGCCGGGCCCCCTATGGTCTTC,CASSLAGPPMVF
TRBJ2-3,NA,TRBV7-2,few,TGTGCCAGCAGGAGGGAGGCGGGCACAGATACGCAGTATTTT,CASRREAGTDTQYF
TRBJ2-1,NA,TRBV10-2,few,TGCGCCAGCAGTGACCCACTGCTAGCGCCCAATGAGCAGTTCTTC,CASSDPLLAPNEQFF
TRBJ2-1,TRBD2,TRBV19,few,TGTGCCAGTACCCTCTCTAGCGGGAGTATAAATGAGCAGTTCTTC,CASTLSSGSINEQFF
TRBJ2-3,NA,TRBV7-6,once,TGTGCCAGCAGCCCTAACGGATACACAGATACGCAGTATTTT,CASSPNGYTDTQYF
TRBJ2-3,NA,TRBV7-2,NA,TGTGCCAGCAGCTTAGGGGGACTGAGGGGCACAGATACGCAGTATTTT,CASSLGGLRGTDTQYF
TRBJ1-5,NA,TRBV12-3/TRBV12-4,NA,TGTGCCAGCAGCACCAAGTATAGCAATCAGCCCCAGCATTTT,CASSTKYSNQPQHF
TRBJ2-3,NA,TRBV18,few,TGTGCCAGCTCACCACCGACAGTCCGCGATACGCAGTATTTT,CASSPPTVRDTQYF
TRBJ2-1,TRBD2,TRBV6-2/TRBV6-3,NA,TGTGCCAGCAGTTACAGCCGTAGCGGGAGGGCCTCCGATGAGCAGTTCTTC,CASSYSRSGRASDEQFF
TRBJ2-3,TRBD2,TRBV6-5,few,TGTGCCAGCAGGACTAGCGGGAGTTGGGGCACAGATACGCAGTATTTT,CASRTSGSWGTDTQYF
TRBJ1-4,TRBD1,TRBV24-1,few,TGTGCCACCAGTGCCTCGACAGGGCTTAATGAAAAACTGTTTTTT,CATSASTGLNEKLFF
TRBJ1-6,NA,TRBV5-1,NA,TGCGCCAGCAGCTTGGAGTTCTCCAATTCACCCCTCCACTTT,CASSLEFSNSPLHF
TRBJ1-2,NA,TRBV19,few,TGTGCCAGTAGTGCGCCGGGACGCCGTTGGGACTATGGCTACACCTTC,CASSAPGRRWDYGYTF
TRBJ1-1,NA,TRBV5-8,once,TGTGCCAGCAGCACGGGGCAGACCTCAAACACTGAAGCTTTCTTT,CASSTGQTSNTEAFF
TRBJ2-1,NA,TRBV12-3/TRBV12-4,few,TGTGCCAGCAGTGTTGAGTATGAGCAGTTCTTC,CASSVEYEQFF
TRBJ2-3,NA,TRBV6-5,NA,TGTGCCAGCAGTTACTCGAGTGCCGGGCCTAGAGCAGATACGCAGTATTTT,CASSYSSAGPRADTQYF
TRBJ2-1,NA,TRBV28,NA,TGTGCCAGCAGTATTCGCGGGACATCTTACAATGAGCAGTTCTTC,CASSIRGTSYNEQFF
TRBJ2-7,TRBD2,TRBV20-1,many,TGCAGTGCTGTTACTAGCGGGAGGACTTACGAGCAGTACTTC,CSAVTSGRTYEQYF
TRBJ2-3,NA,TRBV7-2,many,TGTGCCAGCAGCCTAGGGGTCGGCCCAGATACGCAGTATTTT,CASSLGVGPDTQYF
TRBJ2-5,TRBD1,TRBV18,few,TGTGCCAGCTCACCGGGGGACAGGGGAATCTACCAAGAGACCCAGTACTTC,CASSPGDRGIYQETQYF
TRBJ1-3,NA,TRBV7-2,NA,TGTGCCAGCAGCTTGTCCACTGGAAACACCATATATTTT,CASSLSTGNTIYF
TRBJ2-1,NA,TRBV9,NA,TGTGCCAGCAGCGTAGGCTACCGAGAGGGGGGTGAGCAGTTCTTC,CASSVGYREGGEQFF
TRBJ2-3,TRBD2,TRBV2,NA,TGTGCCAGCAGGGGACTAGTAGTGACAGATACGCAGTATTTT,CASRGLVVTDTQYF
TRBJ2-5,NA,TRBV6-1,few,TGTGCCAGCAGGGCGGACCTCCAGACCCAGTACTTC,CASRADLQTQYF
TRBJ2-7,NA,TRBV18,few,TGTGCCAGCTCACCCCCCGGCGGCTCCTACGAGCAGTACTTC,CASSPPGGSYEQYF
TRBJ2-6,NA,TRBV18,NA,TGTGCCAGCTCAAGTGGACAGCCCCTCGGGGCCAACGTCCTGACTTTC,CASSSGQPLGANVLTF
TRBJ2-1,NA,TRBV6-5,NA,TGTGCCAGCAGTTACTCCAATGAGCAGTTCTTC,CASSYSNEQFF
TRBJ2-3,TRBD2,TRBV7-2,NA,TGTGCCAGCAGCTTAAGTCTAGCGGGAAGCACAGATACGCAGTATTTT,CASSLSLAGSTDTQYF
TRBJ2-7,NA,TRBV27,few,TGTGCCAGCAGTTTCTCACTAGCCTGGACTATCTACGAGCAGTACTTC,CASSFSLAWTIYEQYF
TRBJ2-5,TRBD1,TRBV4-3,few,TGCGCCAGCAGCCTGACAGGGACGGGCGTGAAAGAGACCCAGTACTTC,CASSLTGTGVKETQYF
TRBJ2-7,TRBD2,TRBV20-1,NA,TGCAGTGCTAGCTTACACTCGGGACTAGCCCAACCCCGTCCCTACGAGCAGTACTTC,CSASLHSGLAQPRPYEQYF
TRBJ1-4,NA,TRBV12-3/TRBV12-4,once,TGTGCCAGCAGCCGGGGACATAGTAATGAAAAACTGTTTTTT,CASSRGHSNEKLFF
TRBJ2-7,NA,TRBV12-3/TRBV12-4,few,TGTGCCAGCAGTCCTTCACAAATTAGCGGCTCCTACGAGCAGTACTTC,CASSPSQISGSYEQYF
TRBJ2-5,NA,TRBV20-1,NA,TGCAGTGCTAGAGATTCCTCTTCCCAGTACTTC,CSARDSSSQYF
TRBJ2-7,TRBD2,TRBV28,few,TGTGCCATACAGGGTTGGACTAGCGGCCAATCCTACGAGCAGTACTTC,CAIQGWTSGQSYEQYF
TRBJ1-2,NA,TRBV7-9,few,TGTGCCAGCAGCTTTAAACCCCTTTCCGGCTACACCTTC,CASSFKPLSGYTF